The sequence of this TCR beta chain was determined in a study of T cell clones after liver transplantation. About the study: Immunosuppression withdrawal was tried within 2 years after liver transplantation in this trial. Study-wide results and caveats: A significant post-transplant drop in circulating graft-donor-reactive CD4 TCRbeta sequences occurred in most of the 8 subjects.

The table came from immunoSEQ multiplex PCR; TCRdb's copy has only in-frame clones and leaves some out. Among approximately 6,300 clones listed, around 80% were seen once. A word on this clone: The target antigen is unknown.

CDR3 size: 16 residues. Trimming took 0 bases from V and 3 from J, leaving 12 bases between them. Germline V gene lookup returns CDR1 MNHEY and CDR2 SMNVEV (reference sequence). Unstimulated PBMCs were sorted into CD3+CD4+ and CD3+CD8+ populations. Sequencing was performed on CD8+ T cells from blood, taken 24 months after liver transplant. The V gene is TRBV27, the J gene TRBJ2-4; D possibly uses TRBD1 or TRBD2 (6 bases each). This clonotype was sampled from a human patient who received a liver transplant. Some T cells may be supplied by the graft donor. The DNA for the CDR3 is TGTGCCAGCAGTTTATCGAGGGGGGTTGGCAAAAACATTCAGTACTTC. This codes for CASSLSRGVGKNIQYF.